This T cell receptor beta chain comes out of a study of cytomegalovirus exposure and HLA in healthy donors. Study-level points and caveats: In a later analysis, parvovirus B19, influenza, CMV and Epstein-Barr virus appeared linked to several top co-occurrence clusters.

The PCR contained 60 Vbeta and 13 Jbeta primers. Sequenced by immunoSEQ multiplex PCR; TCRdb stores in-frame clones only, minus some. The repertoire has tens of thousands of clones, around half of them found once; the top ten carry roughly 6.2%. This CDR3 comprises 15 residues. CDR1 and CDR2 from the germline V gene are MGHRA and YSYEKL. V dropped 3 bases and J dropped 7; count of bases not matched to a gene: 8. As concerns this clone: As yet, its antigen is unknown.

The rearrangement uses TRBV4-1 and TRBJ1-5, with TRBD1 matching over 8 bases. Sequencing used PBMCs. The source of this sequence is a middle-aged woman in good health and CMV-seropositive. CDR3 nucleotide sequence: TGCGCCAGCAGCCAGGATGGACAGGGTCGACAGCCCCAGCATTTT. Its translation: CASSQDGQGRQPQHF.